This T cell receptor (beta chain) was observed in a study of blood T cell repertoires in COVID-19. Study context: PBMCs, B-cell-depleted T cells, or T cells were the source of the cDNA or gDNA that made up the material.

The CDR3 extends over 16 amino acids. Trimming cost V 7 bases and J 3 bases, with 20 bases left between them. CDR1 and CDR2 (germline): SNHLY, FYNNEI. Source study methods: Amplification of reference gene primers provided the estimated nucleated cell counts. Assay used: immunoSEQ multiplex PCR; TCRdb lists only in-frame clones, some missing. The DNA was the basis for D and trimming; V, J and clone size are from that table. The data show roughly 250,000 clones, with about 85% seen just once and more than 6% held by the top ten. This clone was seen only once. The sequenced sample consisted of peripheral blood. This receptor was obtained from a man in his sixties who had recovered from COVID-19. The chain combines TRBV2 with TRBJ2-3; D may be TRBD2 (5 bases). As DNA, the CDR3 is TGTGCCAGCACCCCCCTCGCGAGGGAAGGAACAGATACGCAGTATTTT. As protein: CASTPLAREGTDTQYF. The full variable domain, its missing parts supplied by reference TRBV2 and TRBJ2-3, is EPEVTQTPSHQVTQMGQEVILRCVPISNHLYFYWYRQILGQKVEFLVSFYNNEISEKSEIFDDQFSVERPDGSNFTLKIRSTKLEDSAMYFCASTPLAREGTDTQYFGPGTRLTVL.